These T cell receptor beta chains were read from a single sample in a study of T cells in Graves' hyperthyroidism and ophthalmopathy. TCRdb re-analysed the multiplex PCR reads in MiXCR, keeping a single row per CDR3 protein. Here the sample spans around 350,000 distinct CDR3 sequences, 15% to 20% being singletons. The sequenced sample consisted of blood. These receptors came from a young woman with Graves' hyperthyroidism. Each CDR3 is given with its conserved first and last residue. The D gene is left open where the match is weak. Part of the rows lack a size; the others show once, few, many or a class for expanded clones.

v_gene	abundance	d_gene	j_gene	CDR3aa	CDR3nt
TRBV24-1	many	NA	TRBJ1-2	CATSDPSGLYTF	TGTGCCACCAGTGATCCTTCAGGTCTCTACACCTTC
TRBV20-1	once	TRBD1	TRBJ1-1	CSAGQPGQGTEAFF	TGCAGTGCAGGACAACCGGGACAGGGAACTGAAGCTTTCTTT
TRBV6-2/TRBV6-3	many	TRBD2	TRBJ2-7	CASSGGSGYEQYF	TGTGCCAGCAGCGGAGGTAGCGGGTACGAGCAGTACTTC
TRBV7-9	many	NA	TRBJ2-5	CASREGSSLQETQYF	TGTGCCAGCAGGGAGGGATCCTCTCTACAAGAGACCCAGTACTTC
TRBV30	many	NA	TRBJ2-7	CAWSNRYEQYF	TGTGCCTGGAGTAATCGCTACGAGCAGTACTTC
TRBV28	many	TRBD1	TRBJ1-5	CASTDRGGQPQHF	TGTGCCAGCACTGACAGGGGAGGTCAGCCCCAGCATTTT
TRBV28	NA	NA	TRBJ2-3	CASSLQGTDTQYF	TGTGCCAGCAGTTTACAGGGTACAGATACGCAGTATTTT
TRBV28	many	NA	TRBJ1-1	CASSLPDSVKNTEAFF	TGTGCCAGCAGCCTACCTGACAGTGTCAAAAACACTGAAGCTTTCTTT
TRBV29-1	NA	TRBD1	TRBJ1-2	CSVGGQGDGYTF	TGCAGCGTGGGGGGACAGGGGGATGGCTACACCTTC
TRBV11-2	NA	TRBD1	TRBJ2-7	CASSQTTGGPYEQYF	TGTGCCAGCAGCCAGACGACAGGGGGGCCCTACGAGCAGTACTTC
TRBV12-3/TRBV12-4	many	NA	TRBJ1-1	CASSLSGTEAFF	TGTGCCAGCAGTTTGAGCGGCACTGAAGCTTTCTTT
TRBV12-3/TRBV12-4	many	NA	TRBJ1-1	CASSQFYQGGTEAFF	TGTGCCAGCAGTCAATTTTATCAGGGTGGCACTGAAGCTTTCTTT
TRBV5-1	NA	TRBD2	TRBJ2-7	CASSDLSGGRYEQYF	TGCGCCAGCAGCGATCTTAGCGGGGGTCGCTACGAGCAGTACTTC
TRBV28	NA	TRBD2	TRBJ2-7	CASWTASGNYEQYF	TGTGCCAGCTGGACTGCTAGCGGAAACTACGAGCAGTACTTC
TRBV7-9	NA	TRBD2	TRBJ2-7	CASSAGGATTYEQDF	TGTGCCAGCAGCGCCGGGGGGGCCACCACCTACGAGCAGGACTTC
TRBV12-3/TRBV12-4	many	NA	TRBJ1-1	CASSLVGAMNTEAFF	TGTGCCAGCAGTTTAGTCGGGGCTATGAACACTGAAGCTTTCTTT
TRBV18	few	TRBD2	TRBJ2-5	CASSPQRGSKETQYF	TGTGCCAGCTCACCTCAGCGGGGCTCAAAAGAGACCCAGTACTTC
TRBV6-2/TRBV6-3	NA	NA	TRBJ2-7	CASSYLQRYEQYF	TGTGCCAGCAGTTATTTGCAGCGCTACGAGCAGTACTTC
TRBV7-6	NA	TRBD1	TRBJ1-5	CASSLGIPDRGLNSNQPQHF	TGTGCTAGCAGCTTAGGAATCCCTGACAGGGGACTCAATAGCAATCAGCCCCAGCATTTT
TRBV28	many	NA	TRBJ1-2	CASSSPAAANYGYTF	TGTGCCAGCAGTTCGCCGGCAGCAGCTAACTATGGCTACACCTTC
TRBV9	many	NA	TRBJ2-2	CASSSTVRTGELFF	TGTGCCAGCAGCTCTACCGTCCGTACCGGGGAGCTGTTTTTT
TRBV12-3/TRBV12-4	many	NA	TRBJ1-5	CASSRTGVRGPQHF	TGTGCCAGCAGTCGAACGGGGGTCCGGGGGCCCCAGCATTTT
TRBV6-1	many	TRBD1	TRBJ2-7	CASSSRRQGDHEQYF	TGTGCCAGCAGCTCGAGACGACAGGGAGACCACGAGCAGTACTTC
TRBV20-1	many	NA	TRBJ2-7	CSAREGSEQYF	TGCAGTGCTAGAGAAGGGAGCGAGCAGTACTTC
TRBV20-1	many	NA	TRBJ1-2	CSARGQWGGGYTF	TGCAGTGCTAGGGGGCAGTGGGGGGGAGGCTACACCTTC
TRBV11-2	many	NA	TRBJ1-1	CASSLGARFTEAFF	TGTGCCAGCAGCTTAGGGGCAAGGTTCACTGAAGCTTTCTTT
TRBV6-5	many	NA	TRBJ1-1	CASSYSVRGRNTEAFF	TGTGCCAGCAGTTACTCGGTCAGGGGCCGGAACACTGAAGCTTTCTTT
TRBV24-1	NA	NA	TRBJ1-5	CATSDSTDSNQPQHF	TGTGCCACCAGTGACTCGACTGATAGCAATCAGCCCCAGCATTTT
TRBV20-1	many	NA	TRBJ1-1	CSASWALPNTEAFF	TGCAGTGCTAGCTGGGCATTACCGAACACTGAAGCTTTCTTT
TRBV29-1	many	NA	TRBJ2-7	CSVEAEATYEQYF	TGCAGCGTTGAAGCAGAAGCTACCTACGAGCAGTACTTC
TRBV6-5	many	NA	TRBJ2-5	CASSYGTGEEAQYF	TGTGCCAGCAGTTATGGTACGGGCGAGGAGGCCCAGTACTTC
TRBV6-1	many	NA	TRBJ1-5	CASSAPLRQKIYSNQPQHF	TGTGCCAGCAGTGCACCCTTAAGACAGAAGATTTATAGCAATCAGCCCCAGCATTTT
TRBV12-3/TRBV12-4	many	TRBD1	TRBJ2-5	CASSLDRASETQYF	TGTGCCAGCAGTCTCGACAGGGCTTCGGAGACCCAGTACTTC
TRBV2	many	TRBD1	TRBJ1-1	CASGLDRGAFF	TGTGCCAGCGGTCTCGACAGGGGAGCTTTCTTT
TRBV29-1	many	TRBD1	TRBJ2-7	CSVRTGSTYEQYF	TGCAGCGTGCGGACAGGCTCGACCTACGAGCAGTACTTC
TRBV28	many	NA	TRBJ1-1	CASSFATAIEAFF	TGTGCCAGCAGTTTCGCGACAGCTATTGAAGCTTTCTTT
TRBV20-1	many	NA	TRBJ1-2	CRADSRGNYGYTF	TGCAGGGCGGACAGCAGAGGAAACTATGGCTACACCTTC
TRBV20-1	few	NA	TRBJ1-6	CSANRAGRNSPLHF	TGCAGTGCTAACCGAGCGGGACGGAATTCACCCCTCCACTTT
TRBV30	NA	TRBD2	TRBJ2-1	CAWAIAGIYNEQFF	TGTGCCTGGGCAATAGCGGGGATATACAATGAGCAGTTCTTC
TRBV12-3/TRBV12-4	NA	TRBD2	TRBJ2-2	CASSPGTSEGELFF	TGTGCCAGCAGTCCCGGGACTAGCGAAGGGGAGCTGTTTTTT
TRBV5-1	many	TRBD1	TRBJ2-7	CASSPGTGVRDEQYF	TGCGCCAGCAGCCCAGGGACAGGGGTACGGGACGAGCAGTACTTC
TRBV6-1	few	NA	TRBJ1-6	CAARTSSGNSPLHF	TGTGCCGCCAGGACATCTAGTGGCAATTCACCCCTCCACTTT
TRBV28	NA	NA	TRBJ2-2	CASSFQVDTGELFF	TGTGCCAGCAGTTTTCAGGTCGACACCGGGGAGCTGTTTTTT
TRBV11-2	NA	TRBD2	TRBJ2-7	CASSLFGLAGGPEYEQYF	TGTGCCAGCAGCTTATTTGGCCTAGCGGGGGGGCCAGAGTACGAGCAGTACTTC
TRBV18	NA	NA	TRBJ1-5	CASSPVADQPQHF	TGTGCCAGCTCACCAGTGGCGGATCAGCCCCAGCATTTT
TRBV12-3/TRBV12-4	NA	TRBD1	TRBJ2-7	CASRSGTVYEQYF	TGTGCCAGCAGATCCGGGACAGTCTACGAGCAGTACTTC
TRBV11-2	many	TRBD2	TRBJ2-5	CASSLFWGLAGEETQYF	TGTGCCAGCAGCTTATTTTGGGGACTAGCGGGGGAGGAGACCCAGTACTTC
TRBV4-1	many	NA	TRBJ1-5	CASSQEVIALGQPQHF	TGCGCCAGCAGCCAAGAGGTCATAGCCTTGGGTCAGCCCCAGCATTTT
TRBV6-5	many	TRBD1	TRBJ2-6	CASSYTTGGSGANVLTF	TGTGCCAGCAGTTACACGACAGGGGGATCTGGGGCCAACGTCCTGACTTTC
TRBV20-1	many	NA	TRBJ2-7	CSARESVRDYEQYF	TGCAGTGCTAGGGAGAGCGTCAGGGATTACGAGCAGTACTTC
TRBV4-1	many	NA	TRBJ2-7	CASSQVQGSGYEQYF	TGCGCCAGCAGCCAAGTCCAGGGAAGCGGCTACGAGCAGTACTTC
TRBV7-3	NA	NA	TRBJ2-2	CASSLGGRDTGELFF	TGTGCCAGCAGCTTAGGGGGGCGTGACACCGGGGAGCTGTTTTTT
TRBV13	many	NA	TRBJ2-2	CASTKITGELFF	TGTGCCAGCACAAAGATCACCGGGGAGCTGTTTTTT
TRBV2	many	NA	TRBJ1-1	CASSDATAITEAFF	TGTGCCAGCAGTGATGCGACAGCAATTACTGAAGCTTTCTTT